This T cell receptor (beta chain) was recorded in a study of identical twins. Study results and limitations: With abundant cord blood beta clonotypes, insertions were fewer; memory repertoires showed no such pattern. There was more out-of-frame TCR alpha sharing in monozygotic twins than models estimated.

V shed 3 bases, J shed 11 bases, and the junction held 10 bases outside the gene matches. The CDR3 consists of 12 residues. Germline V gives CDR1 GTSNPN, CDR2 SVGIG (reference sequence). This clonotype has more than one count but fewer than ten. Antigen specificity is unknown. Using its own MiXCR run on the 5' RACE reads, TCRdb lists one record per CDR3 protein. The data contain about 160,000 distinct CDR3 sequences, 3% to 4% of them singletons. The sample consisted of memory T cells sorted from blood. The chain joins TRBV30 to TRBJ2-7, with TRBD2 matching over 7 bases. The TCR was taken from a man aged 18-30 years in good health. CDR3 DNA: TGTGCCTGGAGCCTGAGGAGCGGGACGGAGTACTTC. Translation gives CAWSLRSGTEYF.